This is a list of T cell receptor beta chains from one sample in a study of identical twins. Via MiXCR, TCRdb re-called the 5' RACE reads, giving one row per CDR3 protein. Of about 220,000 distinct CDR3 sequences in the sample, over 5.5% were seen once. The same data also went into a second study, on T cells expressing NK-cell markers.

Source material: CD8+ T cells sorted from blood. The source of these receptors is a woman between 18 and 30 years old in good health. Both conserved end residues are part of each CDR3. Each record gives: D gene, J gene, clone size, V gene, CDR3 protein, CDR3 DNA. The D gene is left open where the match is weak. Not every row has a clone size; where given, it reads once, few, many or a size class.

D: -
J: TRBJ2-7
size: few
V: TRBV7-9
CDR3: CASSLDGIKGTYEQYF
DNA: TGTGCCAGCAGCTTAGATGGAATAAAAGGGACCTACGAGCAGTACTTC

D: -
J: TRBJ1-2
size: few
V: TRBV15
CDR3: CATSREEGRPLHYGYTF
DNA: TGTGCCACCAGCAGAGAAGAAGGACGTCCTCTCCACTATGGCTACACCTTC

D: -
J: TRBJ1-1
size: many
V: TRBV7-9
CDR3: CASSLASTGTEAFF
DNA: TGTGCCAGCAGCTTAGCGTCTACGGGAACTGAAGCTTTCTTT

D: -
J: TRBJ1-2
size: -
V: TRBV19
CDR3: CASSGTIYGYTF
DNA: TGTGCCAGTAGTGGTACGATCTATGGCTACACCTTC

D: TRBD1
J: TRBJ2-1
size: -
V: TRBV7-2
CDR3: CASSLPTGSVGWINEQFF
DNA: TGTGCCAGCAGCTTACCGACAGGGAGCGTTGGATGGATCAATGAGCAGTTCTTC

D: -
J: TRBJ2-3
size: many
V: TRBV5-1
CDR3: CASRVRRGTQYF
DNA: TGCGCCAGCAGGGTAAGGCGGGGTACGCAGTATTTT

D: TRBD2
J: TRBJ2-2
size: many
V: TRBV7-6
CDR3: CASSLDLAGGMVTGELFF
DNA: TGTGCCAGCAGCTTAGACCTAGCGGGGGGCATGGTCACCGGGGAGCTGTTTTTT

D: -
J: TRBJ2-2
size: -
V: TRBV13
CDR3: CASSSSPSAGELVF
DNA: TGTGCCAGCAGCTCCTCTCCTAGCGCCGGGGAGCTGGTTTTT

D: -
J: TRBJ2-1
size: -
V: TRBV7-9
CDR3: CASSLPGMGDEQFF
DNA: TGTGCCAGCAGCCTCCCGGGGATGGGGGATGAGCAGTTCTTC

D: TRBD2
J: TRBJ2-2
size: few
V: TRBV7-2
CDR3: CASSPTSGGGELFF
DNA: TGTGCCAGCAGCCCTACTAGCGGGGGCGGGGAGCTGTTTTTT

D: TRBD1
J: TRBJ2-3
size: few
V: TRBV12-3/TRBV12-4
CDR3: CASSLSLTGGRDTQYF
DNA: TGTGCCAGCAGTTTATCTCTGACAGGGGGGAGAGATACGCAGTATTTT

D: -
J: TRBJ2-5
size: -
V: TRBV20-1
CDR3: CSATRVHPALIQETQYF
DNA: TGCAGTGCCACCCGGGTCCATCCCGCACTAATCCAAGAGACCCAGTACTTC

D: TRBD2
J: TRBJ2-7
size: -
V: TRBV27
CDR3: CASSGTSGRPGEQYF
DNA: TGTGCCAGCAGTGGGACTAGCGGGAGGCCGGGGGAGCAGTACTTC

D: -
J: TRBJ1-2
size: many
V: TRBV27
CDR3: CASSPAAGRNGYTF
DNA: TGTGCCAGCAGCCCAGCAGCAGGGAGGAATGGCTACACCTTC

D: -
J: TRBJ2-2
size: -
V: TRBV24-1
CDR3: CATHTGELFF
DNA: TGTGCCACCCACACCGGGGAGCTGTTTTTT

D: -
J: TRBJ1-3
size: -
V: TRBV29-1
CDR3: CSVEEIGAGNTIYF
DNA: TGCAGCGTTGAAGAGATAGGGGCAGGAAACACCATATATTTT

D: -
J: TRBJ2-7
size: many
V: TRBV7-8
CDR3: CASSLAGAYEQYF
DNA: TGTGCCAGCAGCTTAGCCGGAGCCTACGAGCAGTACTTC

D: TRBD1
J: TRBJ2-5
size: few
V: TRBV9
CDR3: CASSDSGTAQETQYF
DNA: TGTGCCAGCAGCGATTCCGGGACAGCTCAAGAGACCCAGTACTTC

D: -
J: TRBJ1-1
size: -
V: TRBV27
CDR3: CASRPDRRGNTEAFF
DNA: TGTGCCAGCAGACCCGACAGGCGGGGGAACACTGAAGCTTTCTTT

D: TRBD1
J: TRBJ2-5
size: few
V: TRBV5-6
CDR3: CASGPDRLKTQYF
DNA: TGTGCCAGCGGACCGGACAGGCTGAAGACCCAGTACTTC

D: -
J: TRBJ1-2
size: -
V: TRBV15
CDR3: CATSRDLQGSSYYGYTF
DNA: TGTGCCACCAGCAGAGATCTTCAAGGCTCCTCCTACTATGGCTACACCTTC

D: -
J: TRBJ2-1
size: -
V: TRBV7-9
CDR3: CASSYRTTLNEQFF
DNA: TGTGCCAGCAGCTACCGGACTACTCTCAATGAGCAGTTCTTC

D: TRBD1
J: TRBJ2-3
size: -
V: TRBV9
CDR3: CASSFRTGAADTQYF
DNA: TGTGCCAGCAGCTTCCGGACAGGGGCGGCGGATACGCAGTATTTT

D: -
J: TRBJ2-1
size: -
V: TRBV10-1
CDR3: CASSESLTRGGYNEQFF
DNA: TGCGCCAGCAGTGAGTCATTGACTAGAGGAGGATACAATGAGCAGTTCTTC

D: TRBD1
J: TRBJ2-3
size: few
V: TRBV3-1
CDR3: CASSQGYALTGTGFTDTQYF
DNA: TGTGCCAGCAGCCAAGGCTACGCTTTAACCGGGACAGGGTTCACAGATACGCAGTATTTT

D: -
J: TRBJ2-7
size: few
V: TRBV3-1
CDR3: CASSPMGDYEQYF
DNA: TGTGCCAGCAGTCCGATGGGGGACTACGAGCAGTACTTC

D: TRBD2
J: TRBJ2-7
size: few
V: TRBV4-3
CDR3: CASSQGISGRAGNEQYF
DNA: TGCGCCAGCAGCCAAGGGATTAGCGGGAGGGCCGGGAACGAGCAGTACTTC

D: TRBD1
J: TRBJ1-6
size: many
V: TRBV29-1
CDR3: CSVGTGGDSPLHF
DNA: TGCAGCGTGGGGACAGGGGGCGATTCACCCCTCCACTTT

D: -
J: TRBJ2-7
size: many
V: TRBV7-9
CDR3: CASSSREDYTYEQYF
DNA: TGTGCCAGCAGCTCCCGTGAAGACTATACCTACGAGCAGTACTTC

D: TRBD1
J: TRBJ2-7
size: many
V: TRBV12-3/TRBV12-4
CDR3: CASSLGGTGTYEQYF
DNA: TGTGCCAGCAGTTTAGGGGGGACAGGTACCTACGAGCAGTACTTC

D: -
J: TRBJ1-1
size: many
V: TRBV12-3/TRBV12-4
CDR3: CASSFGSTEAFF
DNA: TGTGCCAGCAGTTTTGGGAGCACTGAAGCTTTCTTT

D: TRBD2
J: TRBJ2-1
size: few
V: TRBV20-1
CDR3: CSAPGTTYNEQFF
DNA: TGCAGTGCCCCCGGGACTACGTACAATGAGCAGTTCTTC

D: -
J: TRBJ1-5
size: -
V: TRBV5-6
CDR3: CASRALNQPQHF
DNA: TGTGCCAGCAGGGCACTGAATCAGCCCCAGCATTTT

D: -
J: TRBJ1-1
size: many
V: TRBV7-8
CDR3: CASNQGDEAEAFF
DNA: TGTGCCAGCAATCAGGGTGATGAAGCTGAAGCTTTCTTT

D: TRBD2
J: TRBJ2-5
size: few
V: TRBV4-1
CDR3: CASSHAGDSETQYF
DNA: TGCGCCAGCAGCCACGCGGGGGACTCAGAGACCCAGTACTTC

D: -
J: TRBJ2-7
size: many
V: TRBV5-1
CDR3: CASSLALLAYEQYF
DNA: TGCGCCAGCAGCTTGGCGCTCCTAGCCTACGAGCAGTACTTC

D: -
J: TRBJ2-2
size: few
V: TRBV29-1
CDR3: CSVVSANTGELFF
DNA: TGCAGCGTTGTTTCTGCGAACACCGGGGAGCTGTTTTTT

D: -
J: TRBJ2-3
size: many
V: TRBV11-2
CDR3: CASSLVTSATDTQYF
DNA: TGTGCCAGCAGCTTAGTAACGTCAGCCACAGATACGCAGTATTTT

D: TRBD2
J: TRBJ2-7
size: many
V: TRBV12-3/TRBV12-4
CDR3: CASRPGGDEQYF
DNA: TGTGCCAGCAGACCTGGGGGGGACGAGCAGTACTTC

D: TRBD2
J: TRBJ2-5
size: many
V: TRBV7-6
CDR3: CASSSSSGGVETQYF
DNA: TGTGCCAGCAGCTCGTCTAGCGGAGGGGTGGAGACCCAGTACTTC

D: -
J: TRBJ2-1
size: -
V: TRBV29-1
CDR3: CSVRTGFNEQFF
DNA: TGCAGCGTGAGAACTGGATTCAATGAGCAGTTCTTC

D: -
J: TRBJ2-1
size: many
V: TRBV5-1
CDR3: CASSLAWRGPPYNEQFF
DNA: TGCGCCAGCAGCTTGGCTTGGCGGGGGCCCCCCTACAATGAGCAGTTCTTC

D: -
J: TRBJ1-2
size: many
V: TRBV12-3/TRBV12-4
CDR3: CASSSTLLGHGYTF
DNA: TGTGCCAGCAGTTCAACACTCCTAGGGCATGGCTACACCTTC

D: TRBD2
J: TRBJ2-3
size: few
V: TRBV13
CDR3: CASSRSGTSGSDTQYF
DNA: TGTGCCAGCAGCCGCTCCGGGACTAGCGGGAGTGATACGCAGTATTTT

D: TRBD1
J: TRBJ2-2
size: few
V: TRBV10-3
CDR3: CATSSGTGYTGELFF
DNA: TGTGCCACCTCTTCCGGGACAGGGTACACCGGGGAGCTGTTTTTT

D: -
J: TRBJ2-3
size: many
V: TRBV6-5
CDR3: CASSFGSGDTQYF
DNA: TGTGCCAGCAGTTTTGGAAGCGGGGATACGCAGTATTTT

D: TRBD2
J: TRBJ2-7
size: many
V: TRBV12-3/TRBV12-4
CDR3: CASTSAGGEQYF
DNA: TGTGCCAGCACCTCAGCGGGAGGAGAGCAGTACTTC

D: -
J: TRBJ2-5
size: many
V: TRBV5-6
CDR3: CASSFLAGQGKTQYF
DNA: TGTGCCAGCAGCTTTTTGGCTGGCCAGGGGAAGACCCAGTACTTC

D: -
J: TRBJ2-1
size: many
V: TRBV3-1
CDR3: CASRRDRFHGAFF
DNA: TGTGCCAGCAGACGCGACCGTTTCCATGGGGCGTTCTTC

D: -
J: TRBJ1-6
size: few
V: TRBV3-1
CDR3: CASSQVVSSYNSPLHF
DNA: TGTGCCAGCAGCCAAGTGGTGAGCTCCTATAATTCACCCCTCCACTTT

D: -
J: TRBJ1-5
size: many
V: TRBV24-1
CDR3: CATSDRGNQPQHF
DNA: TGTGCCACCAGTGACAGGGGCAATCAGCCCCAGCATTTT

D: -
J: TRBJ2-7
size: few
V: TRBV6-1
CDR3: CASSPGSQYEQYF
DNA: TGTGCCAGCAGTCCTGGGAGTCAGTACGAGCAGTACTTC

D: TRBD2
J: TRBJ2-3
size: -
V: TRBV3-1
CDR3: CASSQDPLAGSTDTQYF
DNA: TGTGCCAGCAGCCAAGATCCCCTAGCGGGGAGCACAGATACGCAGTATTTT

D: -
J: TRBJ2-3
size: -
V: TRBV29-1
CDR3: CSEVGDTDTQYF
DNA: TGCAGCGAGGTCGGAGACACAGATACGCAGTATTTT

D: -
J: TRBJ1-5
size: -
V: TRBV20-1
CDR3: CSARRLPTDSNQPQHF
DNA: TGCAGTGCTAGGAGGCTCCCGACGGATAGCAATCAGCCCCAGCATTTT

D: TRBD2
J: TRBJ2-3
size: few
V: TRBV27
CDR3: CASSLSRGGLDTQYF
DNA: TGTGCCAGCAGTTTATCGCGGGGGGGTCTAGATACGCAGTATTTT

D: -
J: TRBJ1-1
size: many
V: TRBV15
CDR3: CATSRDPEGLNTEAFF
DNA: TGTGCCACCAGCAGAGATCCAGAGGGCCTTAACACTGAAGCTTTCTTT